Listed below are T cell receptor beta chains from one sample, sequenced in a study of CD8 T cells in ankylosing spondylitis. TCRdb passed the 5' RACE reads through MiXCR, listing each CDR3 protein once. The profile shows tens of thousands of distinct CDR3 sequences, under 5.5% of them singletons. The sequenced sample consisted of blood, either unsorted or a sorted T cell fraction (not recorded which). These receptors all stem from a male donor with ankylosing spondylitis or in good health (not recorded which). Both conserved end residues are part of each CDR3. Fields, in order: D gene, V gene, clone size, J gene, CDR3 DNA, CDR3 protein. The D gene is left open where the match is weak. Size is stated for part of the rows, as once, few or many counts, or as a class when the clone is expanded.

NA,TRBV11-3,many,TRBJ2-3,TGTGCCAGCAGCTTACTGGTTCAAGGGGCAGTAAGCACAGATACGCAGTATTTT,CASSLLVQGAVSTDTQYF
NA,TRBV24-1,many,TRBJ2-1,TGTGCCACCAGTGATTTTACGTCAAGATTCTTC,CATSDFTSRFF
TRBD2,TRBV5-1,many,TRBJ2-1,TGCGCCAGCAGCCCCCTAGCGGGGGGATCCTACAATGAGCAGTTCTTC,CASSPLAGGSYNEQFF
TRBD2,TRBV5-1,many,TRBJ2-5,TGCGCCAGCAGCTTCGCGGGACTAGCGGCTGGATACCAAGAGACCCAGTACTTC,CASSFAGLAAGYQETQYF
TRBD2,TRBV27,many,TRBJ2-3,TGTGCCAGCAGTTCCCGCGGGGGGGACACAGATACGCAGTATTTT,CASSSRGGDTDTQYF
NA,TRBV7-3,many,TRBJ2-1,TGTGCCAGCAGTCCTACGACGGGGTTTGGTGGAAATGAGCAGTTCTTC,CASSPTTGFGGNEQFF
NA,TRBV3-1,many,TRBJ2-1,TGTGCCAGCAGAGGTTCAGATGAGCAGTTCTTC,CASRGSDEQFF
NA,TRBV12-3/TRBV12-4,many,TRBJ1-2,TGTGCCAGCAGTCCCTTGAGAAAAGGGGACACCTTC,CASSPLRKGDTF
TRBD2,TRBV20-1,many,TRBJ2-1,TGCAGTGCTACCCCCGGGGATTTTGCGGGGGGCCCAATTCAGTTCTTC,CSATPGDFAGGPIQFF
TRBD1,TRBV15,many,TRBJ2-7,TGTGCCACCAGCAGAGAGGTTGGGACAGGGATCAACGAGCAGTACTTC,CATSREVGTGINEQYF
TRBD2,TRBV20-1,many,TRBJ2-1,TGCAGTGCGCCCCCCTTTGTGGGACTAGCCCCCAATGAGCAGTTCTTC,CSAPPFVGLAPNEQFF
NA,TRBV12-3/TRBV12-4,many,TRBJ1-6,TGTGCCAGCAGGGACGGGTATAATTCACCCCTCCACTTT,CASRDGYNSPLHF
NA,TRBV2,many,TRBJ2-1,TGTGCCACTTCCGGGACACTCTCCTACAATGAGCAGTTCTTC,CATSGTLSYNEQFF
TRBD2,TRBV6-2/TRBV6-3,NA,TRBJ2-4,TGTGCCAGCAGCTTCACTCGAGTCGGACTAGCGAGCGATGCGCTAGCCAAAAACATTCAGCACTTC,CASSFTRVGLASDALAKNIQHF
TRBD2,TRBV29-1,many,TRBJ2-3,TGCAGCGTTGAAGATGCCCTTTCCACGGGGGGGCAGCCAGATACGCAGTATTTT,CSVEDALSTGGQPDTQYF
NA,TRBV20-1,many,TRBJ2-1,TGCAGTGCTAGAGATACCTCGGGCACGGCAGGCCGTCTTACACATGAGCAGTTCTTC,CSARDTSGTAGRLTHEQFF
NA,TRBV12-3/TRBV12-4,many,TRBJ2-1,TGTGCCAGCAGTTCAAGGGGGAGCTCCTACAATGAGCAGTTCTTC,CASSSRGSSYNEQFF
TRBD1,TRBV20-1,many,TRBJ2-2,TGCAGTGCTAGCGCGAGACAGGGGACTTTCACCGGGGAGCTGTTTTTT,CSASARQGTFTGELFF
NA,TRBV10-3,many,TRBJ2-3,TGTGCCATCAGTGAGGCGGGACAAAGTACGCAGTATTTT,CAISEAGQSTQYF
NA,TRBV20-1,many,TRBJ2-1,TGCAGTGCCACCGACAGCCCCAATGAGCAGTTCTTC,CSATDSPNEQFF
TRBD1,TRBV4-1,many,TRBJ2-4,TGCGCCAGCAGCCAGGATAACAGGGGGACCCCAAACATTCAGTACTTC,CASSQDNRGTPNIQYF
NA,TRBV28,NA,TRBJ2-7,TGTGCCAGCAGTCTGACCATGTTGTACGAGCAGTACTTC,CASSLTMLYEQYF
TRBD1,TRBV3-1,few,TRBJ1-2,TGTGCCAGCAGCCATAGAGACAGGGTCAACTATGGCTACACCTTC,CASSHRDRVNYGYTF
NA,TRBV7-2,many,TRBJ1-6,TGTGCCAGCAGCTCAGGGGTTGTGGTGGGTCCCCTCCACTTT,CASSSGVVVGPLHF
NA,TRBV6-1,many,TRBJ2-7,TGTGCCAGCAGCACCGGCCAGGGTTTCTCCTACGAGCAGTACTTC,CASSTGQGFSYEQYF
NA,TRBV12-3/TRBV12-4,many,TRBJ1-1,TGTGCCAGCTCCCCCCGGGGGACTGAAGCTTTCTTT,CASSPRGTEAFF
TRBD1,TRBV3-1,NA,TRBJ2-1,TGTGCCTGCTCCCAAGCTCGGGAAAGGACAGGGCTTTACTACAATGAGCAGTTCTTC,CACSQARERTGLYYNEQFF
NA,TRBV7-2,many,TRBJ1-3,TGTGCCAGCAGCCAGGCTGGAAACACCATATATTTT,CASSQAGNTIYF
TRBD1,TRBV29-1,many,TRBJ2-7,TGCAGCGTCCCCAGCCCGGACAGGGGGTCCTACGAGCAGTACTTC,CSVPSPDRGSYEQYF
NA,TRBV12-3/TRBV12-4,many,TRBJ1-1,TGTGCCAGCAGGTTCTCGCACGCGGTGAACACTGAAGCTTTCTTT,CASRFSHAVNTEAFF
NA,TRBV9,NA,TRBJ1-4,TGTGCCAGCTTCCGAGACGGGGGGCAAGAAAAACTGTTTTTT,CASFRDGGQEKLFF
TRBD1,TRBV29-1,many,TRBJ1-1,TGCAGCGTTAATACTGGACAGGGGATCACTGAAGCTTTCTTT,CSVNTGQGITEAFF
TRBD2,TRBV5-1,many,TRBJ2-7,TGCGCCAGCAGCTCCGGGAGGGGTGATGAGCAGTACTTC,CASSSGRGDEQYF
TRBD2,TRBV10-3,many,TRBJ2-2,TGTGCCATCAGTCTAGCGGGGGAAAACACCGGGGAGCTGTTTTTT,CAISLAGENTGELFF
NA,TRBV12-3/TRBV12-4,many,TRBJ1-2,TGTGCCAGCAGTCTCGGTCTTCTCTTCGGCTACACCTTC,CASSLGLLFGYTF
TRBD1,TRBV3-1,many,TRBJ1-6,TGTGCCAGCAGCCCTGAGGGGACAGCTTATAATTCACCCCTCCACTTT,CASSPEGTAYNSPLHF
NA,TRBV5-1,many,TRBJ1-2,TGCGCCAGCAGCCACGGACAGTCCTTTAACTATGGCTACACCTTC,CASSHGQSFNYGYTF
TRBD1,TRBV4-3,many,TRBJ1-6,TGCGCCAGCAGCCATGGGGGACAGGGCCCGCGTTCACCCCTCCACTTT,CASSHGGQGPRSPLHF
NA,TRBV27,many,TRBJ1-6,TGTGCCAGCAGATGGGGGGTTTATTCACCCCTCCACTTT,CASRWGVYSPLHF
NA,TRBV7-2,NA,TRBJ2-3,TGTGCCAGCAGCTTAGATCGGTACACAGATACGCAGTATTTT,CASSLDRYTDTQYF
NA,TRBV28,many,TRBJ2-7,TGTGCCAGCAGCCGGACCTACGAGCAGTACTTC,CASSRTYEQYF
TRBD1,TRBV6-1,many,TRBJ1-1,TGTGCCAGCAGAGGACAGGGGGCCGGGGACACTGAAGCTTTCTTT,CASRGQGAGDTEAFF
NA,TRBV7-2,many,TRBJ2-3,TGTGCCAGCAGGAACGTTGGCAGCAACACAGATACGCAGTATTTT,CASRNVGSNTDTQYF
TRBD1,TRBV14,many,TRBJ1-2,TGTGCCAGCAGCCAGCTAACTGGGACAGGGGAAGGCGGCTACACCTTC,CASSQLTGTGEGGYTF
NA,TRBV20-1,many,TRBJ2-5,TGCAGTGCTAGGTCCTCTGATCTCCAAGAGACCCAGTACTTC,CSARSSDLQETQYF
NA,TRBV20-1,many,TRBJ2-7,TGCAGTGCTCTCTCCCCCACAGGACCCGTGCAAGAGCAGTACTTC,CSALSPTGPVQEQYF
TRBD2,TRBV5-1,many,TRBJ2-1,TGCGCCAGCAGCTTGGGGACTAGCGGGGGCCCTAGCTCCTACAATGAGCAGTTCTTC,CASSLGTSGGPSSYNEQFF
TRBD1,TRBV4-2,few,TRBJ2-7,TGTGCCAGCAGCCAAGATATGCGGGGTACTACCGGGACAGGGCCTAATACTACGACGCAGTACTTC,CASSQDMRGTTGTGPNTTTQYF
TRBD1,TRBV24-1,many,TRBJ2-2,TGTGCCACCAGTGATTCCCGGACAGGGGGCTTCGGGGAGCTGTTTTTT,CATSDSRTGGFGELFF
TRBD2,TRBV27,many,TRBJ2-3,TGTGCCAGCAGTTTGGGGGGCGGGGGGGCCAGAGATACGCAGTATTTT,CASSLGGGGARDTQYF